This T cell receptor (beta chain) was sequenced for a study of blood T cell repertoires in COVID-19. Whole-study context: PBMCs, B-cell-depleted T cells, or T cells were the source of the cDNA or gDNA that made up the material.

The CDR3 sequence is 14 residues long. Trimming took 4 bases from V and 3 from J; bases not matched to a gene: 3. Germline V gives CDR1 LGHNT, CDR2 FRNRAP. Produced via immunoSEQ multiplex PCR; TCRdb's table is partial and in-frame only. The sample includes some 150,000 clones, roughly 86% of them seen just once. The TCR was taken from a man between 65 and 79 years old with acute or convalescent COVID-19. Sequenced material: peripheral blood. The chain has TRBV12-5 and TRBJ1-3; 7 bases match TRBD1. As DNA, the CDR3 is TGTGCTAGTGGTTCAGACAGGGATGGAAACACCATATATTTT. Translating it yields CASGSDRDGNTIYF.